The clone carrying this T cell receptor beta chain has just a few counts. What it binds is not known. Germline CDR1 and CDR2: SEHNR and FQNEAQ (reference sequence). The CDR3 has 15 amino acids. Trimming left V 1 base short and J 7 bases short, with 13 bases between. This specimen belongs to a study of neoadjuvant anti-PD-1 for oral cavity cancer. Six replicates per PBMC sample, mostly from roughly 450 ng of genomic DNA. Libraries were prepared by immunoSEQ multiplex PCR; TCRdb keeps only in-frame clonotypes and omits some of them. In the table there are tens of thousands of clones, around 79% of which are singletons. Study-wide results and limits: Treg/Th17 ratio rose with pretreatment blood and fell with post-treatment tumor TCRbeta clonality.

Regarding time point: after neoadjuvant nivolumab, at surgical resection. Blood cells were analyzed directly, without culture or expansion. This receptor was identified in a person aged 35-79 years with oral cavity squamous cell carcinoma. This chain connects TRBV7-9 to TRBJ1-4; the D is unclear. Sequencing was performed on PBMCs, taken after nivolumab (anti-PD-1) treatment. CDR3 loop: CASSLGIYSSEKLFF. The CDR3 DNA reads TGTGCCAGCAGCTTAGGGATTTATAGTTCTGAAAAACTGTTTTTT.